Listed below are T cell receptor beta chains from one sample, sequenced in a study of T cells in Graves' hyperthyroidism and ophthalmopathy. MiXCR, applied by TCRdb to the multiplex PCR reads, yields one record per CDR3 protein. The repertoire holds 330,000 or so distinct CDR3 sequences, with approximately 18% as singletons. The sequenced material came from blood. Receptors originate from a man aged 50-59 years with Graves' ophthalmopathy. Each CDR3 is given with its conserved first and last residue. Only part of the rows carry a size: once, few, many, or a class if the clone is expanded.

j_call v_call clone_size cdr3_aa
TRBJ2-1 TRBV12-3/TRBV12-4 - CASSLPMDEQFF
TRBJ2-7 TRBV20-1 many CSARGASGSREQYF
TRBJ1-1 TRBV7-2 few CASSLSPGLFWTEAFF
TRBJ2-3 TRBV7-2 once CASSIRDRDTDTQYF
TRBJ2-5 TRBV12-3/TRBV12-4 - CASNRQDRETQYF
TRBJ1-6 TRBV27 many CASSSRLTPLGSPLHF
TRBJ2-3 TRBV2 many CASSSPGTDNTDTQYF
TRBJ2-1 TRBV11-3 many CASSLGGSGSFHEQFF
TRBJ2-7 TRBV18 - CASSPIASVNEQYF
TRBJ1-2 TRBV27 few CASSQGQGFNGYTF
TRBJ2-1 TRBV7-9 many CASNGQALYNEQFF
TRBJ2-5 TRBV5-1 - CASSLVNVNQETQYF
TRBJ1-4 TRBV25-1 - CASSAGRGRNEKLFF
TRBJ2-2 TRBV28 few CASSFPTTSGSPGELFF
TRBJ2-3 TRBV5-1 - CASSLVGGMMDTQYF
TRBJ2-5 TRBV18 - CASSPRQGAGETQYF
TRBJ2-2 TRBV20-1 many CSATGTVIGELFF
TRBJ2-1 TRBV28 many CASSSDTGGNEQFF
TRBJ2-2 TRBV6-1 - CASRKGLAGGRGELFF
TRBJ2-2 TRBV9 many CASSVGTLGELFF